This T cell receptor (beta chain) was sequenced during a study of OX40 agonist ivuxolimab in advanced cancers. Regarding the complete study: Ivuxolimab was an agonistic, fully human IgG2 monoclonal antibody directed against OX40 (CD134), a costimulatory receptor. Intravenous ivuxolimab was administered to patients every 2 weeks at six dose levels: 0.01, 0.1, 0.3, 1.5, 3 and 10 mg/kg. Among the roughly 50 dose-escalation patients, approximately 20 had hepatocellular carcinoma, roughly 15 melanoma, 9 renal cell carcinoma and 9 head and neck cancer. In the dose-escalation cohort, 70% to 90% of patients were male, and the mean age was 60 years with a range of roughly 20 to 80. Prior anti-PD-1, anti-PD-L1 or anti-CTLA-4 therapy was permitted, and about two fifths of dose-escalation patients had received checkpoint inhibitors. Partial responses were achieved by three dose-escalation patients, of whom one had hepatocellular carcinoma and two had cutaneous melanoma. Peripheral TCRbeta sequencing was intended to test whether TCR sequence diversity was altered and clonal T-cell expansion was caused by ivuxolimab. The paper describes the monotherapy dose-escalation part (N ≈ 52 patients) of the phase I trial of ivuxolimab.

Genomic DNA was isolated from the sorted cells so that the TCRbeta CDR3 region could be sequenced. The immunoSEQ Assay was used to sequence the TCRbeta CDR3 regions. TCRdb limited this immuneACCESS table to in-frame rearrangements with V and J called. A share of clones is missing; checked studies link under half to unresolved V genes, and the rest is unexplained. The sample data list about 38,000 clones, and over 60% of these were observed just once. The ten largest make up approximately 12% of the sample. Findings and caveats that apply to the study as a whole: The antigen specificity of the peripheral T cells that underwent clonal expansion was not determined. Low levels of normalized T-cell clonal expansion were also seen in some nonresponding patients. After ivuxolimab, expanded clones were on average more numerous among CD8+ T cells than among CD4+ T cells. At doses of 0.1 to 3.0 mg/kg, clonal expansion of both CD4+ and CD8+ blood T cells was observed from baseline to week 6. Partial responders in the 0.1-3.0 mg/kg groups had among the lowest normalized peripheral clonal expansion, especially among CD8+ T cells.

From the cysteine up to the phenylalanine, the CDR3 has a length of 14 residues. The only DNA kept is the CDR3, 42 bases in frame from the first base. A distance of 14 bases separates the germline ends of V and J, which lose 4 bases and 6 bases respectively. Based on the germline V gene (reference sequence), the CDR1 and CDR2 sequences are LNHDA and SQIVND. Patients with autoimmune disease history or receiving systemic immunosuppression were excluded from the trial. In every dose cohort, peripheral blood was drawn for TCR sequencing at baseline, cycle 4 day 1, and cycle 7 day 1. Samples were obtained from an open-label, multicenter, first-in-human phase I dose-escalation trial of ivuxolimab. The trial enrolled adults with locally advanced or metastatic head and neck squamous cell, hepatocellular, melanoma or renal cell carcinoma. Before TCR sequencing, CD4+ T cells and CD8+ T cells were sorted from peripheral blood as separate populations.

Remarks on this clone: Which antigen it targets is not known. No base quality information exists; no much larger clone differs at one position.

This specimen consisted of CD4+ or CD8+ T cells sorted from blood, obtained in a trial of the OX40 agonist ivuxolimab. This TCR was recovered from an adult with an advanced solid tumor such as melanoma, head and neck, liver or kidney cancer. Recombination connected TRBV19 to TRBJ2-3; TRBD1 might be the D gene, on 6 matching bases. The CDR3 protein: CASSKLQGTDTQYF. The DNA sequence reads TGTGCCAGTAGTAAGTTGCAGGGGACGGATACGCAGTATTTT. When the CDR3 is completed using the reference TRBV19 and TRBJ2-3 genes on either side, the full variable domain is DGGITQSPKYLFRKEGQNVTLSCEQNLNHDAMYWYRQDPGQGLRLIYYSQIVNDFQKGDIAEGYSVSREKKESFPLTVTSAQKNPTAFYLCASSKLQGTDTQYFGPGTRLTVL.